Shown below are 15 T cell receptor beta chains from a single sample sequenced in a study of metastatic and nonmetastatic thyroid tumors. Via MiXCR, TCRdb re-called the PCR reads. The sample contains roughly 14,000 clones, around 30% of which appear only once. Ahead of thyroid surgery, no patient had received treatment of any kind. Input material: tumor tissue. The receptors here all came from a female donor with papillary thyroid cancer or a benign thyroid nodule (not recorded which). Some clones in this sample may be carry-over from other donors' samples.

CDR3 amino acids: CSARKPGQDRQPQHF. CDR3 coding DNA: TGCAGTGCTAGAAAGCCGGGACAGGATCGTCAGCCCCAGCATTTT. This chain joins TRBV20-1 and TRBJ1-5; 8 nucleotides agree with TRBD1. Per the germline V gene, CDR1 is DFQATT and CDR2 is SNEGSKA (reference sequence). The V and J ends lost 2 bases and 6 bases, in that order; junction bases with no gene match: 9. This CDR3 comprises 15 residues.

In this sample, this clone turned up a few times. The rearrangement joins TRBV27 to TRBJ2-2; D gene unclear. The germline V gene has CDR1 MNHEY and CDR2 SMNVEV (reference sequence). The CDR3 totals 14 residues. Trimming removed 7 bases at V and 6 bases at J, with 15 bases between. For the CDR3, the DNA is TGTGCCAGCACCAGGCGGTTTCGGGCCGGGGAGCTGTTTTTT. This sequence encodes CASTRRFRAGELFF.

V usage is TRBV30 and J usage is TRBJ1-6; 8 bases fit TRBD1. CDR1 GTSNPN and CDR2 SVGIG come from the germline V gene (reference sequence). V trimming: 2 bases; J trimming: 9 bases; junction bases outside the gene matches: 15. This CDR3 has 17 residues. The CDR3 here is CAWSSRTGTGLGSPLHF. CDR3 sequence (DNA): TGTGCCTGGAGTTCCCGGACTGGGACAGGCCTTGGTTCACCCCTCCACTTT. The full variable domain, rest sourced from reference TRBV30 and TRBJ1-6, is SQTIHQWPATLVQPVGSPLSLECTVEGTSNPNLYWYRQAAGRGLQLLFYSVGIGQISSEVPQNLSASRPQDRQFILSSKKLLLSDSGFYLCAWSSRTGTGLGSPLHFGNGTRLTVT.

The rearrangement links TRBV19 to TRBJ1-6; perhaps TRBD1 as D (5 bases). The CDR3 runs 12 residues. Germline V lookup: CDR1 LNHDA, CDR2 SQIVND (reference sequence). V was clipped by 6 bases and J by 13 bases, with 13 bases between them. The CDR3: CASRAGMDPLHF. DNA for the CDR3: TGTGCCAGTAGGGCAGGGATGGATCCCCTCCACTTT.

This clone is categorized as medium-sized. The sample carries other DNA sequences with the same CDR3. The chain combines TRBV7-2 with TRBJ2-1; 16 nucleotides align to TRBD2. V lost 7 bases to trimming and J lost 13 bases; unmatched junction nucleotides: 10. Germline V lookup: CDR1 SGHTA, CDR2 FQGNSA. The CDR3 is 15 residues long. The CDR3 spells CASTLGTSGGGSQFF. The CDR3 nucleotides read TGTGCCAGCACCCTAGGGACTAGCGGGGGGGGAAGCCAGTTCTTC.

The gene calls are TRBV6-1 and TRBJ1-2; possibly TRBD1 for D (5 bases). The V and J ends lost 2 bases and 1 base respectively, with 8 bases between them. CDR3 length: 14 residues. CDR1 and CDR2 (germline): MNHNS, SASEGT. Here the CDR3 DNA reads TGTGCCAGCAGTGAACGGGGCGATAACTATGGCTACACCTTC. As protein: CASSERGDNYGYTF.

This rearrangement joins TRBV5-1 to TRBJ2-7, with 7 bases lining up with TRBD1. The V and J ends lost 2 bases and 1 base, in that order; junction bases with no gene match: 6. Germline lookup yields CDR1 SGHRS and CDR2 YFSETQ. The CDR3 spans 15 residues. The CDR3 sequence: CASSFRDSRSYEQYF. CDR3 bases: TGCGCCAGCAGCTTCCGGGACAGCCGTTCCTACGAGCAGTACTTC.

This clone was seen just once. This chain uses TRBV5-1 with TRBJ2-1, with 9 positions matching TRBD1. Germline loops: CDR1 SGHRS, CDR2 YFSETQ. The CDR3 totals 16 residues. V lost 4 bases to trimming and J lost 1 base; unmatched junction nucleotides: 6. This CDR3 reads CASSQGQGISYNEQFF. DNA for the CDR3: TGCGCCAGCAGCCAGGGACAGGGAATTTCCTACAATGAGCAGTTCTTC.

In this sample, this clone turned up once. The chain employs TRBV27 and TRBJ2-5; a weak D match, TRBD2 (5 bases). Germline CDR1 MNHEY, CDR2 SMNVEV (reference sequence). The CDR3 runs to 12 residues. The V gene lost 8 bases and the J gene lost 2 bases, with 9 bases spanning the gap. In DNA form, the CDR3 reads TGTGCCAGCGGACTTCGGCAAGAGACCCAGTACTTC. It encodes CASGLRQETQYF.

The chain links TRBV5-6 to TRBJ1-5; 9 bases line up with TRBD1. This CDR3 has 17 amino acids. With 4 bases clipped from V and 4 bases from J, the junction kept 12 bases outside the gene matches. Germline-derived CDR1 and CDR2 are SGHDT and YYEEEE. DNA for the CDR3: TGTGCCAGCAGCCGGAAACCGGGACAGGGAATTAATCAGCCCCAGCATTTT. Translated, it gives CASSRKPGQGINQPQHF.

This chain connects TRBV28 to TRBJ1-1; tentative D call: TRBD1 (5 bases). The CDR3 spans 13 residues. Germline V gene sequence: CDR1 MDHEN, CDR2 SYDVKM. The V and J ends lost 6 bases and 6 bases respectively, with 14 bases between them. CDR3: CASSQAGSPEAFF. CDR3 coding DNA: TGTGCCAGCAGCCAGGCAGGGTCCCCTGAAGCTTTCTTT.

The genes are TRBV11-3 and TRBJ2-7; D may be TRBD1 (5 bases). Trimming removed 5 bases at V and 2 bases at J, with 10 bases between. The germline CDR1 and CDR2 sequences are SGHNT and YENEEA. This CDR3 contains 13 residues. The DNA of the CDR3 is TGTGCCAGCAGCCCGACAGATCCCTACGAGCAGTACTTC. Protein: CASSPTDPYEQYF.

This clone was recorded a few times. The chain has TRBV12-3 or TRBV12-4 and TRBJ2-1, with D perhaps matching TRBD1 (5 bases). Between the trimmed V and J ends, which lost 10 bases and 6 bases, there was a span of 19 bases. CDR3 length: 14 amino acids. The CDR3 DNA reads TGTGCCATCGAGGATACAGGCCGTATCAATGAGCAGTTCTTC. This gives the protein CAIEDTGRINEQFF.

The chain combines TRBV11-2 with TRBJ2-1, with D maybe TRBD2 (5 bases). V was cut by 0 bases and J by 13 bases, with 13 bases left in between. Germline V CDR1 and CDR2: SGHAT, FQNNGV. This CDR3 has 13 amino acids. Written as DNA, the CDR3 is TGTGCCAGCAGCTTAGAATCCGCGTCGGGACAGTTCTTC. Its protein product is CASSLESASGQFF.

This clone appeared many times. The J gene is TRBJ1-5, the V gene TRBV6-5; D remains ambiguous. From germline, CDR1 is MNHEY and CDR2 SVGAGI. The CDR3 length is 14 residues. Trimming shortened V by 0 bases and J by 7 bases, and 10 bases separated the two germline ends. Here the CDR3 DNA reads TGTGCCAGCAGTTACTCGAGGGTTGGCCAGCCCCAGCATTTT. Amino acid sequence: CASSYSRVGQPQHF.